The 29 T cell receptor beta chains below come from one sample, sequenced in a study of blood T cells in healthy people across ages. The authors ran a second PCR of 7 to 11 cycles using a sample-barcoded 5' primer and a J-beta primer mix. One entry per CDR3 protein, called by TCRdb with MiXCR from the 5' RACE reads. The table has about 730,000 distinct CDR3 sequences, about 42% seen once. Sequencing was carried out using blood. These receptors all come from a woman in her sixties in good health.

The V and J genes are TRBV5-1 and TRBJ2-3, with 7 bases aligning to TRBD2. Germline CDR1 and CDR2: SGHRS and YFSETQ. Unmatched junction bases numbered 7, after V lost 4 bases and J lost 2 bases. CDR3 size: 15 residues. CDR3 loop: CASSSSGSATDTQYF. In DNA, the CDR3 is TGCGCCAGCAGCAGTAGCGGGTCCGCCACAGATACGCAGTATTTT.

In its sample, this clonotype was seen a few times. The rearrangement uses TRBV2 and TRBJ1-5, with D perhaps matching TRBD1 (6 bases). The V gene lost 6 bases and the J gene lost 2 bases, with 11 bases spanning the gap. Germline V gene sequence: CDR1 SNHLY, CDR2 FYNNEI. The CDR3 spans 14 residues. DNA of the CDR3: TGTGCCAGCAGCTACAGGGAAGGCAATCAGCCCCAGCATTTT. As protein: CASSYREGNQPQHF. The entire variable domain, with the rest obtained from reference TRBV2 and TRBJ1-5, is as follows: EPEVTQTPSHQVTQMGQEVILRCVPISNHLYFYWYRQILGQKVEFLVSFYNNEISEKSEIFDDQFSVERPDGSNFTLKIRSTKLEDSAMYFCASSYREGNQPQHFGDGTRLSIL.

This clonotype was picked up a small number of times. V usage is TRBV29-1 and J usage is TRBJ1-2; D is unresolved. Trimming left V 2 bases short and J 7 bases short, with 11 bases between. This CDR3 has 12 amino acids. The germline V gene has CDR1 SQVTM and CDR2 ANQGSEA. CDR3 DNA sequence: TGCAGCGTTGAATGGCAGCCCCGTGGCTACACCTTC. It encodes CSVEWQPRGYTF.

Note on this clonotype: A much bigger clone sits one base away, suggesting this may be a read error. The chain recombines TRBV12-3 or TRBV12-4 with TRBJ2-4; D not resolved. The DNA end is more similar to TRBJ2-7, so the J call may be wrong. The CDR3 extends over 12 amino acids. CDR3 protein: CASSQNQNEQYF. CDR3 DNA: TGTGCCAGCAGCCAGAATCAGAACGAGCAGTACTTC.

The chain joins TRBV7-9 to TRBJ1-2; D not resolved. Trimming stripped 3 bases from V and 4 bases from J, with 15 bases between. Germline-derived CDR1 and CDR2 are SEHNR and FQNEAQ (reference sequence). The CDR3 loop spans 15 amino acids. The CDR3 is CASSLYTTEAYGYTF. CDR3 coding DNA: TGTGCCAGCAGCTTGTACACGACGGAAGCCTATGGCTACACCTTC.

The table lists this clonotype with a few counts. The rearrangement joins TRBV9 to TRBJ2-7, with D maybe TRBD1 (7 bases). Per germline, CDR1 SGDLS and CDR2 YYNGEE. The germline V and J ends were trimmed by 0 bases and 5 bases, with 18 bases remaining between them. The CDR3 totals 16 residues. The CDR3 DNA sequence: TGTGCCAGCAGCGTAGCCGCAGGGGGGTTGAAGGACGAGCAGTACTTC. Amino acid sequence: CASSVAAGGLKDEQYF. The whole variable domain, remainder taken from reference TRBV9 and TRBJ2-7, is DSGVTQTPKHLITATGQRVTLRCSPRSGDLSVYWYQQSLDQGLQFLIQYYNGEERAKGNILERFSAQQFPDLHSELNLSSLELGDSALYFCASSVAAGGLKDEQYFGPGTRLTVT.

The V gene is TRBV6-1, the J gene TRBJ1-2; D is unresolved. Germline lookup yields CDR1 MNHNS and CDR2 SASEGT. V lost 0 bases, J lost 3 bases, and 5 bases lay in between. CDR3 size: 13 residues. The CDR3: CASSEALHYGYTF. In DNA form, the CDR3 reads TGTGCCAGCAGTGAAGCGCTTCACTATGGCTACACCTTC.

The chain links TRBV7-2 to TRBJ2-1, with D uncertain. V lost 1 base, J lost 8 bases, and 15 bases lay in between. CDR3 size: 15 residues. The V gene's germline CDR1 is SGHTA and CDR2 FQGNSA. CDR3 loop: CASSLVGSSGDEQFF. CDR3 nucleotides: TGTGCCAGCAGCTTAGTAGGTAGCAGTGGCGATGAGCAGTTCTTC.

This chain connects TRBV6-6 to TRBJ2-1; TRBD2 matches 7 bases. Germline lookup yields CDR1 MNHNY and CDR2 SVGAGI (reference sequence). V was clipped by 4 bases and J by 6 bases; unmatched bases: 9. The CDR3 is 15 amino acids. The CDR3 DNA reads as TGTGCCAGCAGTTTCAAAGCGGGAACTGTCAATGAGCAGTTCTTC. Its translation is CASSFKAGTVNEQFF.

This clonotype was seen many times. This sequence joins TRBV5-1 and TRBJ2-1; 8 bases are a match to TRBD2. With V trimmed by 1 base and J by 4 bases, 4 bases remained unmatched. Germline V CDR1 and CDR2: SGHRS, YFSETQ. The CDR3 loop spans 15 amino acids. The CDR3 DNA reads TGCGCCAGCAGCTTGACTAGCGGAGAATACAATGAGCAGTTCTTC. Translation gives CASSLTSGEYNEQFF. Looking up the rest from reference TRBV5-1 and TRBJ2-1 gives the full variable domain: KAGVTQTPRYLIKTRGQQVTLSCSPISGHRSVSWYQQTPGQGLQFLFEYFSETQRNKGNFPGRFSGRQFSNSRSEMNVSTLELGDSALYLCASSLTSGEYNEQFFGPGTRLTVL.

This clonotype appeared a few times. The chain has TRBV5-1 and TRBJ1-1; D not resolved. Trimming cost V 2 bases and J 4 bases, with 12 bases left between them. The germline V gene has CDR1 SGHRS and CDR2 YFSETQ. The CDR3 spans 14 residues. CDR3 loop: CASSFLGSSTEAFF. In nucleotides, the CDR3 is TGCGCCAGCAGCTTTTTAGGGAGCAGCACTGAAGCTTTCTTT.

This clonotype was observed at least ten times. This chain connects TRBV2 to TRBJ2-3, with D possibly TRBD1 on 5 matching bases. Germline CDR1 is SNHLY and CDR2 is FYNNEI. The CDR3 sequence is 14 residues long. The V and J ends lost 5 bases and 2 bases respectively, with 11 bases between them. The CDR3 protein is CASSWTSNTDTQYF. CDR3 bases: TGTGCCAGCAGTTGGACAAGCAACACAGATACGCAGTATTTT.

This clonotype was picked up a small number of times. The rearrangement links TRBV5-1 to TRBJ2-5, with D unresolved. Germline assignment: CDR1 SGHRS and CDR2 YFSETQ. V dropped 0 bases and J dropped 6 bases, with 12 bases sitting between them. CDR3 length equals 14 residues. In nucleotides, the CDR3 is TGCGCCAGCAGCTTGGGGTCGGCAGACCAGACCCAGTACTTC. This codes for CASSLGSADQTQYF. The full variable domain, its missing parts supplied by reference TRBV5-1 and TRBJ2-5, is KAGVTQTPRYLIKTRGQQVTLSCSPISGHRSVSWYQQTPGQGLQFLFEYFSETQRNKGNFPGRFSGRQFSNSRSEMNVSTLELGDSALYLCASSLGSADQTQYFGPGTRLLVL.

To note about this clonotype: A clone one base away is much larger, so this may be a read error. J is TRBJ2-7 and V is TRBV29-1; D call uncertain. The CDR3 sequence is 11 residues long. CDR1 and CDR2 (germline): SQVTM, ANQGSEA. V was shortened by 2 bases and J by 7 bases, with 9 bases between the two germline ends. The CDR3 region is CSVERNNEQYF. The CDR3, as DNA: TGCAGCGTTGAACGTAACAATGAGCAGTACTTC.

This clonotype was detected a few times. This chain connects TRBV5-1 to TRBJ2-5; D possibly corresponds to TRBD2 (6 bases). V gave up 1 base and J gave up 2 bases, with 15 bases separating them. This CDR3 comprises 16 residues. The germline gives CDR1 SGHRS, CDR2 YFSETQ. The CDR3 here is CASSLSGAGKQETQYF. As DNA, the CDR3 is TGCGCCAGCAGCTTGTCTGGAGCGGGCAAGCAAGAGACCCAGTACTTC.

Details on this clonotype: A single base separates this from a much larger clone, so it may be a read error. The chain recombines TRBV12-3 or TRBV12-4 with TRBJ2-1; no reliable D call. Deletions cut 3 bases from V and 10 bases from J, with 7 bases between. The CDR3 consists of 11 residues. The CDR3 coding sequence is TGTGCCAGCAGTTTGACGGCAGAGCAGTTCTTC. Encoded protein: CASSLTAEQFF.

This clonotype has a single count. The germline gene is not matched at one end of the junction; a read error may be the cause. J is TRBJ2-1 and V is TRBV24-1, with D unresolved. Germline V gene data show CDR1 as KGHDR and CDR2 as SFDVKD. The CDR3 runs to 16 residues. In nucleotides, the CDR3 is TGTGCCACCTGTGATTCGAGTCGGGTGGGGTACAATGAGCAGTTCTTC. This gives the protein CATCDSSRVGYNEQFF.

This clonotype was counted only a few times. V is TRBV15 and J is TRBJ2-7, with D possibly TRBD1 on 5 matching bases. Germline lookup yields CDR1 LNHNV and CDR2 YYDKDF (reference sequence). Trimming removed 0 bases from V and 0 bases from J, with 12 bases in between. CDR3 length equals 16 residues. CDR3: CATSRDKTVPSYEQYF. Here the CDR3 DNA reads TGTGCCACCAGCAGAGATAAGACAGTCCCCTCCTACGAGCAGTACTTC.

At least ten counts were recorded for this clonotype. This may arise from a read error, as a much more abundant clone is one base away. The gene calls are TRBV6-2 or TRBV6-3 and TRBJ2-5, with D perhaps assigned TRBD1 or TRBD2 (5 bases each). This CDR3 comprises 14 residues. Germline lookup yields CDR1 MNHEY and CDR2 SVGEGT. The ends were cut back, 5 bases at V and 2 bases at J, with 12 bases in the middle. The CDR3 sequence is CASSVVGDQETQYF. Written as DNA, the CDR3 is TGTGCCAGCAGTGTTGTGGGGGATCAAGAGACCCAGTACTTC.

The V and J genes are TRBV20-1 and TRBJ2-5, with 11 bases matching TRBD2. The CDR3 covers 14 residues. Unmatched junction bases numbered 9, after V lost 1 base and J lost 11 bases. From germline, CDR1 is DFQATT and CDR2 SNEGSKA (reference sequence). CDR3 DNA sequence: TGCAGTGCTAGAGGACTAGCGGGATTGAGTGAGCAGTACTTC. It codes for CSARGLAGLSEQYF.

Notes on this clonotype: A much larger clone is a single base away; this may be a read error. The chain is built from TRBV12-3 or TRBV12-4 and TRBJ2-3; unclear D gene. V was shortened by 7 bases and J by 2 bases, with 4 bases between the two germline ends. The CDR3 is 11 amino acids. DNA of the CDR3: TGTGCCAGCACCCACACAGATACGCAGTATTTT. This sequence encodes CASTHTDTQYF.

This sequence joins TRBV7-2 and TRBJ2-5; D remains unclear. Deletions cut 5 bases from V and 1 base from J, with 8 bases between. CDR1 and CDR2 (germline): SGHTA, FQGNSA. This CDR3 region has 13 residues. CDR3 residues: CASSPMVQETQYF. In DNA form, the CDR3 reads TGTGCCAGCAGCCCCATGGTCCAAGAGACCCAGTACTTC.

The chain carries TRBV7-2 and TRBJ2-3; 11 bases align to TRBD2. Trimming took 6 bases from V and 7 from J; bases not matched to a gene: 15. The germline V gene has CDR1 SGHTA and CDR2 FQGNSA. This CDR3 comprises 17 residues. CDR3: CASSSTSGTPGLNTQYF. In DNA, the CDR3 is TGTGCCAGCAGTTCGACTAGCGGGACCCCCGGGTTGAATACGCAGTATTTT.

This clonotype showed up many times. V and J are TRBV10-3 and TRBJ2-4; D perhaps matches TRBD1 (6 bases). The V end was cut by 5 bases, the J end by 0 bases, with 17 bases between. The CDR3 spans 17 residues. Germline V gene data show CDR1 as ENHRY and CDR2 as SYGVKD. The CDR3 nucleotides read TGTGCCATCAGTTCCACCCCGGGACACCTAGCCAAAAACATTCAGTACTTC. It yields the protein CAISSTPGHLAKNIQYF.

The chain is built from TRBV4-2 and TRBJ2-7, with 7 bases fitting TRBD2. The CDR3 length is 14 residues. CDR1 is LGHNA and CDR2 is YNFKEQ in the germline V gene. J was trimmed by 6 bases and V by 2 bases; bases with no gene match: 7. The CDR3 DNA sequence: TGTGCCAGCAGCCAAAGGGGCGGGGGAGGCGAGCAGTACTTC. Its protein is CASSQRGGGGEQYF.

In this sample, this clonotype turned up many times. The chain recombines TRBV7-2 with TRBJ2-1; 8 bases agree with TRBD1. This CDR3 contains 12 residues. In germline, CDR1 is SGHTA, CDR2 FQGNSA. V lost 5 bases to trimming and J lost 6 bases; unmatched junction nucleotides: 0. The CDR3 sequence is CASSTGGNEQFF. The CDR3 coding sequence is TGTGCCAGCAGCACAGGGGGCAATGAGCAGTTCTTC.

The chain couples TRBV6-1 to TRBJ1-2; 7 bases match TRBD1. Germline V lookup: CDR1 MNHNS, CDR2 SASEGT. After removal of 4 bases from V and 4 bases from J, the junction contained 24 bases not matched to a gene. CDR3 length: 20 residues. CDR3 in DNA: TGTGCCAGCAGTGGGGAAGGGACAGCTCCTATCTCGAGGAAGGGCTATGGCTACACCTTC. Translating gives CASSGEGTAPISRKGYGYTF.

This clonotype was recorded a few times. V is TRBV5-1 and J is TRBJ1-2; D uncertain. Looked up from germline, CDR1 is SGHRS and CDR2 is YFSETQ. CDR3 size: 14 residues. Trimming stripped 4 bases from V and 4 bases from J, with 14 bases between. CDR3 DNA sequence: TGCGCCAGCAGCATGGGTGGAGGTTCCTATGGCTACACCTTC. It encodes CASSMGGGSYGYTF.

The chain has TRBV11-1 and TRBJ2-7; 7 bases map to TRBD2. V was pared by 4 bases and J by 7 bases, with 16 bases of the junction left unmatched. This CDR3 spans 16 amino acids. From germline, CDR1 is SGHAT and CDR2 FQDESV (reference sequence). CDR3 region: CASSSFGRPPYNEQYF. CDR3 coding DNA: TGTGCCAGCAGCTCGTTCGGGAGGCCACCATACAATGAGCAGTACTTC.